A single sample is the source of the 18 T cell receptor beta chains below, sequenced in a study of Graves' ophthalmopathy and Graves' hyperthyroidism. Amplified material comprised TCR beta CDR3 regions derived from RNA transcripts. The authors performed first-round RT-PCR with HTBI primers and then a second-round multiplex PCR. One entry per CDR3 protein results from TCRdb running MiXCR on the multiplex PCR reads. Here the sample spans almost 750,000 distinct CDR3 sequences, roughly 41% being singletons. The sample taken for sequencing was peripheral blood. These receptors originate from an adult man with Graves' ophthalmopathy.

As to this clonotype: A read error is possible here, since a much larger clone lies one base away. V gene TRBV25-1 combines with J gene TRBJ2-5; TRBD2 agrees at 9 bases. TRBJ2-7 explains the end of the DNA better; the J call may be wrong. The germline V gene encodes CDR1 MGHDK and CDR2 SYGVNS. The CDR3 sequence is 15 residues long. For the CDR3, the DNA is TGTGCCAGCAGTGATGCGACTAGCGGACCCTACGAGCAGTACTTC. It yields the protein CASSDATSGPYEQYF.

This chain connects TRBV25-1 to TRBJ1-1; tentatively, D is TRBD1 (5 bases). This CDR3 has 18 amino acids. Trimming removed 5 bases at V and 0 bases at J, with 22 bases between. The germline CDR1 and CDR2 sequences are MGHDK and SYGVNS. As DNA, the CDR3 is TGTGCCAGCAGTTCAAAACCCGCCGGGACTTTCCTGAACACTGAAGCTTTCTTT. Amino acids: CASSSKPAGTFLNTEAFF.

The chain recombines TRBV6-6 with TRBJ2-5; D is perhaps TRBD1 (6 bases). The germline V gene has CDR1 MNHNY and CDR2 SVGAGI (reference sequence). The germline V and J ends were trimmed by 4 bases and 6 bases, with 12 bases remaining between them. This CDR3 has 13 residues. The CDR3 spells CASSWNRDQTQYF. The CDR3 DNA follows: TGTGCCAGCAGTTGGAACAGGGACCAGACCCAGTACTTC.

The chain uses TRBV7-9 and TRBJ2-5; 9 bases align to TRBD1. Losses at the gene ends were 5 bases for V and 1 base for J; bases not matched to a gene: 5. Germline values: CDR1 SEHNR, CDR2 FQNEAQ (reference sequence). There are 15 residues in the CDR3. The CDR3 spells CASSPRDRAQETQYF. Here the CDR3 DNA reads TGTGCCAGCAGCCCTCGGGACAGGGCCCAAGAGACCCAGTACTTC.

For this clonotype: Germline is not matched at one junction end, which may reflect a read error. The rearrangement links TRBV10-3 to TRBJ1-3, with a weak D call TRBD1 (5 bases). Germline-derived CDR1 and CDR2 are ENHRY and SYGVKD. CDR3 length: 15 amino acids. This CDR3 reads CASSYGAGDGNTIYF. Here the CDR3 DNA reads TGTGCCAGCAGTTACGGGGCTGGGGATGGAAACACCATATATTTT.

This clonotype was seen many times. CDR3 residues: CSVAMSNQPQHF. The CDR3 DNA sequence: TGCAGCGTTGCTATGAGCAATCAGCCCCAGCATTTT. The chain employs TRBV29-1 and TRBJ1-5; D is undetermined. CDR1 and CDR2 (germline): SQVTM, ANQGSEA. Trimming removed 4 bases at V and 1 base at J, with 5 bases between. The CDR3 is 12 residues long. Drawing the rest from reference TRBV29-1 and TRBJ1-5, the complete variable domain is SAVISQKPSRDICQRGTSLTIQCQVDSQVTMMFWYRQQPGQSLTLIATANQGSEATYESGFVIDKFPISRPNLTFSTLTVSNMSPEDSSIYLCSVAMSNQPQHFGDGTRLSIL.

This clonotype was observed a handful of times. This chain links TRBV2 with TRBJ1-4; D gene unclear. The CDR3 runs to 14 residues. The germline V and J ends were trimmed by 3 bases and 7 bases, with 12 bases remaining between them. Germline lookup yields CDR1 SNHLY and CDR2 FYNNEI. DNA for the CDR3: TGTGCCAGCAGTGACCCGAGTATGAGTGAAAAACTGTTTTTT. Its translation: CASSDPSMSEKLFF.

This clonotype was counted a few times. The chain employs TRBV5-4 and TRBJ2-2, with 8 bases identical to TRBD1. CDR1 SGHNT and CDR2 YYREEE come from the germline V gene (reference sequence). This CDR3 has 14 residues. The V and J ends lost 9 bases and 1 base, in that order; junction bases with no gene match: 5. CDR3 in DNA: TGTGCCACCTCCGGGACAGGGAACACCGGGGAGCTGTTTTTT. Translating it yields CATSGTGNTGELFF. Filled out from reference TRBV5-4 and TRBJ2-2, the complete variable domain reads ETGVTQSPTHLIKTRGQQVTLRCSSQSGHNTVSWYQQALGQGPQFIFQYYREEENGRGNFPPRFSGLQFPNYSSELNVNALELDDSALYLCATSGTGNTGELFFGEGSRLTVL.

This clonotype was recorded a few times. The rearrangement joins TRBV19 to TRBJ1-2, with D possibly being TRBD1 (6 bases). Trimming left V 3 bases short and J 8 bases short, with 19 bases between. CDR3 length: 15 amino acids. Looked up from germline, CDR1 is LNHDA and CDR2 is SQIVND (reference sequence). The CDR3 bases are TGTGCCAGTAGTATTGCACAGGGAGGAGGTACGGGCTACACCTTC. It is translated as CASSIAQGGGTGYTF.

This clonotype was detected only a few times. The V call is TRBV7-6, the J call TRBJ2-7; D is perhaps TRBD1 (6 bases). The germline V gene encodes CDR1 SGHVS and CDR2 FNYEAQ. V was pared by 4 bases and J by 2 bases, with 12 bases between. The CDR3 consists of 14 residues. Here the CDR3 reads CASSSWDKTYEQYF. As DNA, the CDR3 is TGTGCCAGCAGCTCATGGGACAAAACCTACGAGCAGTACTTC.

This clonotype was recorded many times. This chain joins TRBV2 and TRBJ1-6, with D tentatively TRBD1 (5 bases). This CDR3 region has 14 residues. CDR1 is SNHLY, CDR2 FYNNEI, per germline. Trimming left V 4 bases short and J 13 bases short, with 17 bases between. CDR3 sequence: CASSAGRVKSPLHF. The CDR3 nucleotides read TGTGCCAGCAGTGCCGGCAGGGTAAAGTCCCCCCTCCACTTT.

Remarks on this clonotype: Relative to the germline gene, one junction end is altered; a read error may explain this. This rearrangement joins TRBV10-3 to TRBJ2-7, with D perhaps TRBD1 (6 bases). Germline V gene sequence: CDR1 ENHRY, CDR2 SYGVKD. The CDR3 totals 13 residues. The CDR3 sequence is CASSYGTTYEQYF. DNA for the CDR3: TGTGCCAGCAGTTACGGGACAACCTACGAGCAGTACTTC.

The CDR3 loop reads CASSEADSYSYEQYF. The CDR3, as DNA: TGTGCCAGCAGTGAAGCGGACAGTTACTCCTACGAGCAGTACTTC. The chain uses TRBV9 and TRBJ2-7, with a weak D call TRBD1 (6 bases). Germline values: CDR1 SGDLS, CDR2 YYNGEE. Trimming shortened V by 5 bases and J by 0 bases, and 15 bases separated the two germline ends. The CDR3 contains 15 residues.

This clonotype was counted a single time. V and J are TRBV29-1 and TRBJ1-1; D gene unclear. Between the trimmed V and J ends, which lost 8 bases and 7 bases, there was a span of 17 bases. CDR1 and CDR2 from the germline V gene are SQVTM and ANQGSEA. The CDR3 runs to 12 residues. This chain's CDR3 is CSQVPESGEAFF. The CDR3 coding sequence is TGCAGCCAAGTCCCCGAATCAGGTGAAGCTTTCTTT.

The genes are TRBV19 and TRBJ2-1, with D tentatively TRBD1 or TRBD2 (5 bases each). CDR1 is LNHDA, CDR2 SQIVND, per germline (reference sequence). V dropped 2 bases and J dropped 8 bases, with 10 bases sitting between them. The CDR3 runs to 13 residues. The CDR3 bases are TGTGCCAGTAGTATACAGGGACGGGATGAGCAGTTCTTC. Translation gives CASSIQGRDEQFF.

The chain uses TRBV5-1 and TRBJ2-5, with a possible D match to TRBD1 (6 bases). Deletions cut 7 bases from V and 3 bases from J, with 13 bases between. The CDR3 is made up of 13 amino acids. The V gene's germline CDR1 is SGHRS and CDR2 YFSETQ. CDR3 region: CASGPRTEETQYF. CDR3 DNA: TGCGCCAGCGGTCCCAGGACAGAAGAGACCCAGTACTTC.

Many counts were recorded for this clonotype. V usage is TRBV20-1 and J usage is TRBJ1-5, with unresolved D. V lost 5 bases and J 0 bases, leaving 11 bases between the germline ends. This CDR3 is 14 amino acids long. The V gene's germline CDR1 is DFQATT and CDR2 SNEGSKA (reference sequence). The CDR3 coding sequence is TGCAGTGCTTCCGGACGGATTAGCAATCAGCCCCAGCATTTT. Translating gives CSASGRISNQPQHF.

The V and J genes are TRBV12-3 or TRBV12-4 and TRBJ1-4; D is undetermined. Trimming shortened V by 2 bases and J by 8 bases, and 15 bases separated the two germline ends. CDR3 size: 15 residues. The CDR3 here is CASSLSAGLGEKLFF. In nucleotides, the CDR3 is TGTGCCAGCAGTTTATCCGCCGGCCTGGGAGAAAAACTGTTTTTT.